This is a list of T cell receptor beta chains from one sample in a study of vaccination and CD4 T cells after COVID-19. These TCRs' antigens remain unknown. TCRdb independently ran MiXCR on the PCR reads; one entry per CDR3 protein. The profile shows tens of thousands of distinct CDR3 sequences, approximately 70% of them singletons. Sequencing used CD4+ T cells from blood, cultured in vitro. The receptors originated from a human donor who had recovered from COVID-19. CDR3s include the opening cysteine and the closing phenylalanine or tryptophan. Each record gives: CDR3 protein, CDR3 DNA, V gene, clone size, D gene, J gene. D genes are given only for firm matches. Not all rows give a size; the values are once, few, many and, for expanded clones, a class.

cdr3_aa: CASGGGRTRPQHF
cdr3_nt: TGTGCCAGCGGTGGAGGACGGACAAGGCCCCAGCATTTT
v_call: TRBV19
clone_size: -
d_call: -
j_call: TRBJ1-5

cdr3_aa: CAHRADSNQPQHF
cdr3_nt: TGTGCCCACCGGGCCGATAGCAATCAGCCCCAGCATTTT
v_call: TRBV6-1
clone_size: -
d_call: -
j_call: TRBJ1-5

cdr3_aa: CASRKDREMNTEAFF
cdr3_nt: TGTGCCAGCAGGAAGGACAGGGAGATGAACACTGAAGCTTTCTTT
v_call: TRBV7-2
clone_size: -
d_call: TRBD1
j_call: TRBJ1-1

cdr3_aa: CATSEDRGPSQPQHF
cdr3_nt: TGTGCCACCAGTGAAGACAGGGGGCCGAGTCAGCCCCAGCATTTT
v_call: TRBV24-1
clone_size: -
d_call: TRBD1
j_call: TRBJ1-5

cdr3_aa: CASSYGGRGYGYTF
cdr3_nt: TGTGCCAGCAGTTACGGCGGCAGGGGCTATGGCTACACCTTC
v_call: TRBV6-5
clone_size: few
d_call: -
j_call: TRBJ1-2

cdr3_aa: CAITAGRGLAGTYEQYF
cdr3_nt: TGTGCCATCACTGCCGGCAGAGGACTAGCGGGGACCTACGAGCAGTACTTC
v_call: TRBV10-3
clone_size: -
d_call: TRBD2
j_call: TRBJ2-7

cdr3_aa: CSARAPGETQYF
cdr3_nt: TGCAGTGCTAGAGCCCCTGGGGAGACCCAGTACTTC
v_call: TRBV20-1
clone_size: once
d_call: -
j_call: TRBJ2-5

cdr3_aa: CAIKGTGEMNTEAFF
cdr3_nt: TGTGCAATCAAGGGGACAGGGGAAATGAACACTGAAGCTTTCTTT
v_call: TRBV10-3
clone_size: -
d_call: TRBD1
j_call: TRBJ1-1

cdr3_aa: CASRRNTGRDGYTF
cdr3_nt: TGTGCCAGCAGGCGCAATACGGGCAGGGACGGCTACACCTTC
v_call: TRBV6-1
clone_size: -
d_call: -
j_call: TRBJ1-2

cdr3_aa: CATSDSGTGVYGYTF
cdr3_nt: TGTGCCACCAGTGATAGCGGGACAGGGGTCTATGGCTACACCTTC
v_call: TRBV24-1
clone_size: -
d_call: TRBD1
j_call: TRBJ1-2

cdr3_aa: CSALRSGRLSSGNTIYF
cdr3_nt: TGCAGTGCCTTGAGGAGTGGCAGACTGAGCTCTGGAAACACCATATATTTT
v_call: TRBV20-1
clone_size: -
d_call: -
j_call: TRBJ1-3

cdr3_aa: CASSITGTVNTEAFF
cdr3_nt: TGTGCCAGTAGCATAACCGGGACAGTGAACACTGAAGCTTTCTTT
v_call: TRBV19
clone_size: once
d_call: TRBD1
j_call: TRBJ1-1

cdr3_aa: CASSRGGNQPQHF
cdr3_nt: TGTGCCAGCAGCAGGGGTGGGAATCAGCCCCAGCATTTT
v_call: TRBV6-2/TRBV6-3
clone_size: -
d_call: -
j_call: TRBJ1-5

cdr3_aa: CASSPSRTGELFF
cdr3_nt: TGTGCTAGCAGCCCCAGCAGGACCGGGGAGCTGTTTTTT
v_call: TRBV7-7
clone_size: -
d_call: -
j_call: TRBJ2-2

cdr3_aa: CASSLNPAGPDEQFF
cdr3_nt: TGTGCCAGCAGCTTGAATCCGGCAGGGCCGGATGAGCAGTTCTTC
v_call: TRBV7-9
clone_size: -
d_call: -
j_call: TRBJ2-1

cdr3_aa: CASSLNRTGNNQPQHF
cdr3_nt: TGTGCCAGCAGCTTAAATCGGACAGGGAACAATCAGCCCCAGCATTTT
v_call: TRBV7-9
clone_size: few
d_call: TRBD1
j_call: TRBJ1-5

cdr3_aa: CASSSRDTLQETQYF
cdr3_nt: TGTGCCAGCAGTTCCCGGGACACCCTCCAAGAGACCCAGTACTTC
v_call: TRBV28
clone_size: once
d_call: -
j_call: TRBJ2-5

cdr3_aa: CSAGLGAFF
cdr3_nt: TGCAGTGCTGGGCTCGGAGCTTTCTTT
v_call: TRBV20-1
clone_size: -
d_call: -
j_call: TRBJ1-1

cdr3_aa: CASTETGDYEQYF
cdr3_nt: TGTGCCAGCACTGAGACAGGGGATTACGAGCAGTACTTC
v_call: TRBV6-1
clone_size: -
d_call: TRBD1
j_call: TRBJ2-7

cdr3_aa: CAGGLAGVGGELFF
cdr3_nt: TGTGCCGGGGGACTAGCGGGAGTCGGCGGGGAGCTGTTTTTT
v_call: TRBV11-3
clone_size: -
d_call: TRBD2
j_call: TRBJ2-2

cdr3_aa: CASSGQGVNTEAFF
cdr3_nt: TGTGCCAGTAGCGGACAGGGGGTGAACACTGAAGCTTTCTTT
v_call: TRBV19
clone_size: -
d_call: TRBD1
j_call: TRBJ1-1

cdr3_aa: CASSPGTTSTDTQYF
cdr3_nt: TGTGCTAGCAGCCCAGGGACGACTAGCACAGATACGCAGTATTTT
v_call: TRBV7-7
clone_size: -
d_call: -
j_call: TRBJ2-3

cdr3_aa: CASSPGTSGGHRFEQFF
cdr3_nt: TGTGCCAGCAGCCCTGGGACTAGCGGGGGGCATCGCTTTGAGCAGTTCTTC
v_call: TRBV11-3
clone_size: -
d_call: TRBD2
j_call: TRBJ2-1

cdr3_aa: CAWSADRPANLSPLHF
cdr3_nt: TGTGCCTGGAGTGCCGACAGACCCGCGAACCTTTCACCCCTCCACTTT
v_call: TRBV30
clone_size: -
d_call: -
j_call: TRBJ1-6

cdr3_aa: CSARLYGQSNYGYTF
cdr3_nt: TGCAGTGCTAGGCTCTATGGACAGAGTAACTATGGCTACACCTTC
v_call: TRBV20-1
clone_size: -
d_call: -
j_call: TRBJ1-2

cdr3_aa: CASSRGGTGSPIDTQYF
cdr3_nt: TGTGCCAGCAGCCGCGGGGGGACAGGTTCCCCTATAGATACGCAGTATTTT
v_call: TRBV7-2
clone_size: few
d_call: -
j_call: TRBJ2-3

cdr3_aa: CASSLHRGSEAFF
cdr3_nt: TGTGCCAGCAGTTTACATCGAGGATCTGAAGCTTTCTTT
v_call: TRBV12-3/TRBV12-4
clone_size: -
d_call: -
j_call: TRBJ1-1

cdr3_aa: CASSSRNTEAFF
cdr3_nt: TGTGCCAGCAGCTCTAGGAACACTGAAGCTTTCTTT
v_call: TRBV7-2
clone_size: -
d_call: -
j_call: TRBJ1-1

cdr3_aa: CASSLRGPSGRGQPQHF
cdr3_nt: TGTGCCAGCAGCTTAAGAGGACCGTCGGGGAGGGGACAGCCCCAGCATTTT
v_call: TRBV7-8
clone_size: -
d_call: -
j_call: TRBJ1-5

cdr3_aa: CACRSGSSQPQHF
cdr3_nt: TGTGCCTGCCGTTCTGGGTCAAGTCAGCCCCAGCATTTT
v_call: TRBV28
clone_size: -
d_call: -
j_call: TRBJ1-5

cdr3_aa: CASSLGTVETQYF
cdr3_nt: TGTGCCAGCAGCTTAGGGACCGTCGAGACCCAGTACTTC
v_call: TRBV7-2
clone_size: -
d_call: -
j_call: TRBJ2-5

cdr3_aa: CASSPSGRGYTEAFF
cdr3_nt: TGTGCCAGCAGCCCCTCGGGGAGGGGGTACACTGAAGCTTTCTTT
v_call: TRBV12-3/TRBV12-4
clone_size: -
d_call: -
j_call: TRBJ1-1

cdr3_aa: CASSRISGDQPQHF
cdr3_nt: TGTGCCAGCAGCCGCATTTCAGGCGATCAGCCCCAGCATTTT
v_call: TRBV7-9
clone_size: few
d_call: -
j_call: TRBJ1-5

cdr3_aa: CASSIGGNRLDTIYF
cdr3_nt: TGTGCCAGTAGTATCGGGGGGAACCGTTTGGACACCATATATTTT
v_call: TRBV19
clone_size: -
d_call: -
j_call: TRBJ1-3

cdr3_aa: CASSNQGADTQYF
cdr3_nt: TGTGCCAGTAGTAACCAGGGAGCAGATACGCAGTATTTT
v_call: TRBV19
clone_size: -
d_call: -
j_call: TRBJ2-3

cdr3_aa: CASSKGSAGTGIVQYF
cdr3_nt: TGTGCCAGCAGCAAAGGGTCAGCGGGGACAGGGATTGTTCAGTACTTC
v_call: TRBV21-1
clone_size: -
d_call: -
j_call: TRBJ2-4

cdr3_aa: CASSLGSGGGEKLFF
cdr3_nt: TGCGCCAGCAGCTTGGGCTCAGGGGGCGGTGAAAAACTGTTTTTT
v_call: TRBV5-1
clone_size: few
d_call: TRBD1
j_call: TRBJ1-4